This entry is about one TCR beta chain. Its target is unknown. These data are taken from a study of PD-1 blockade in classical Hodgkin lymphoma. Findings and caveats of the study: Exclusion covered patients beginning nivolumab under 1 year post-ASCT. Reports indicated that newly diagnosed patients had lower baseline TCR diversity than healthy donors did.

The CDR3 loop spans 15 amino acids. Trimming removed 7 bases at V and 3 bases at J, with 22 bases between. The germline V gene encodes CDR1 GTSNPN and CDR2 SVGIG (reference sequence). The protocol was immunoSEQ multiplex PCR, while the TCRdb copy is restricted to in-frame clones and leaves out a portion. The sample includes about 7,500 clones, 84% of them seen just once. Relapse was seen in all patients after autologous stem cell transplantation, and brentuximab vedotin exposure was variable. This chain connects TRBV30 to TRBJ2-7; the D gene is possibly TRBD1 (6 bases). This clonotype was obtained from a human donor with classical Hodgkin lymphoma. The sample was peripheral blood mononuclear cells (PBMCs), taken at baseline. CDR3 in DNA: TGTGCCTCGACTTATCGGGGCAGGGGCCACTACGAGCAGTACTTC. Protein product: CASTYRGRGHYEQYF.